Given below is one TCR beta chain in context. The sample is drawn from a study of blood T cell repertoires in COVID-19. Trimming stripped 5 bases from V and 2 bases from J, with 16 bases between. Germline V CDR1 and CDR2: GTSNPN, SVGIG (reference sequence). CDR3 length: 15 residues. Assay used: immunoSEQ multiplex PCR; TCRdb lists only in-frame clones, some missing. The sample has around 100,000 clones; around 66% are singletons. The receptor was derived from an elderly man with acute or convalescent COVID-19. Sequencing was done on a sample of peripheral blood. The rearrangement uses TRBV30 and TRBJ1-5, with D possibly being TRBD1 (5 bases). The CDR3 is CAWAPRVGGNQPQHF. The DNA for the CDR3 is TGTGCCTGGGCTCCCAGGGTTGGGGGCAATCAGCCCCAGCATTTT.